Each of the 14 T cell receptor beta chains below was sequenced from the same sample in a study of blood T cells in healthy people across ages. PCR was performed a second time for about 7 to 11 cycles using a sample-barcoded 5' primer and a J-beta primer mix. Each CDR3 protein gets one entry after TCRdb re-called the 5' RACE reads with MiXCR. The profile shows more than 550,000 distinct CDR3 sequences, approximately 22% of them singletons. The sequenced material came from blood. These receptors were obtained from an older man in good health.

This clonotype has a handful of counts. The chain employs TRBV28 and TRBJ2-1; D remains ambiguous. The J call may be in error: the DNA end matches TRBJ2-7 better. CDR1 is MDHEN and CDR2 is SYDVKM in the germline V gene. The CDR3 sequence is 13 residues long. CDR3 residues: CASRASLDYEQYF. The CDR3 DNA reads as TGTGCCAGCCGCGCCAGTTTGGACTACGAGCAGTACTTC.

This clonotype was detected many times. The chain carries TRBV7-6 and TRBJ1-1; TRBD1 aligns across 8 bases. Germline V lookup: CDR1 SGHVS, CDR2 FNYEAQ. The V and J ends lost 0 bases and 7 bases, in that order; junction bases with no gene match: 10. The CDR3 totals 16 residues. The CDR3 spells CASSLAKGQGEVEAFF. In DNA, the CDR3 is TGTGCCAGCAGCTTAGCCAAAGGACAGGGTGAAGTTGAAGCTTTCTTT.

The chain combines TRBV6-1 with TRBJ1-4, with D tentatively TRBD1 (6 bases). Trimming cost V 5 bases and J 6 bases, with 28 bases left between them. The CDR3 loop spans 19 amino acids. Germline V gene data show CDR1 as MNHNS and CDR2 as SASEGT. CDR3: CASSQNPRGTYLNHEKLFF. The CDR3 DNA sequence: TGTGCCAGCAGTCAAAACCCACGTGGGACATACCTTAATCATGAAAAACTGTTTTTT.

The CDR3 region has the DNA TGTGCCAGCAGCCGCGGCTTAGGTGATAACTATGGCTACACCTTC. It is translated as CASSRGLGDNYGYTF. The V call is TRBV7-9, the J call TRBJ1-2; unclear D gene. CDR3 length: 15 residues. Germline V gene sequence: CDR1 SEHNR, CDR2 FQNEAQ (reference sequence). With 5 bases removed from V and 1 base from J, the gap between germline ends came to 14 bases. Full variable domain (remainder filled in from reference TRBV7-9 and TRBJ1-2): DTGVSQNPRHKITKRGQNVTFRCDPISEHNRLYWYRQTLGQGPEFLTYFQNEAQLEKSRLLSDRFSAERPKGSFSTLEIQRTEQGDSAMYLCASSRGLGDNYGYTFGSGTRLTVV.

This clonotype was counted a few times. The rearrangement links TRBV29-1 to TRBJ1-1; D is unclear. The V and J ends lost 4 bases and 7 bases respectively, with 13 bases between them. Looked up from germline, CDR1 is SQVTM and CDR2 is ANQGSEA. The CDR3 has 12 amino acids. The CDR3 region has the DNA TGCAGCGTTGCCCTTGGGTGGGGTGAAGCTTTCTTT. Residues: CSVALGWGEAFF.

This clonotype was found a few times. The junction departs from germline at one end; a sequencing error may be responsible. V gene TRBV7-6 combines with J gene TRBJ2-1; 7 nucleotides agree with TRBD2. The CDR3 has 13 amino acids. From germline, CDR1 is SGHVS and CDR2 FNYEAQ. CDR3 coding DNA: TGTGCCAGCAGCTTAGGGGACTACAGTGAGCAGTTCTTC. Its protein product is CASSLGDYSEQFF.

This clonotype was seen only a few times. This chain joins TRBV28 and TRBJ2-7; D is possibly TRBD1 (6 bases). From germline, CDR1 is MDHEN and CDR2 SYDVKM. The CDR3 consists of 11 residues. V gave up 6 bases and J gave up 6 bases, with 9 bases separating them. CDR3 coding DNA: TGTGCCAGCAGGACAGGCCGCGAGCAGTACTTC. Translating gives CASRTGREQYF.

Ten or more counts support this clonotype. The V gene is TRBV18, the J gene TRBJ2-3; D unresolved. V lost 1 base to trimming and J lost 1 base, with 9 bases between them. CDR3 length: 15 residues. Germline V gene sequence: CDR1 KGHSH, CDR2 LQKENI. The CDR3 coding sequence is TGTGCCAGCTCACCACGCTCGGTGGGCACAGATACGCAGTATTTT. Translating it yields CASSPRSVGTDTQYF.

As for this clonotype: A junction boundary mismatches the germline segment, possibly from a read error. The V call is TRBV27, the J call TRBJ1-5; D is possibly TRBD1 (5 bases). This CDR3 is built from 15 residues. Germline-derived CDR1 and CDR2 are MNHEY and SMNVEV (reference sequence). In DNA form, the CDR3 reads TGTGCCAGCATTTTAGGGGTAGGAGAAAATCAGCCCCAGCATTTT. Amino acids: CASILGVGENQPQHF.

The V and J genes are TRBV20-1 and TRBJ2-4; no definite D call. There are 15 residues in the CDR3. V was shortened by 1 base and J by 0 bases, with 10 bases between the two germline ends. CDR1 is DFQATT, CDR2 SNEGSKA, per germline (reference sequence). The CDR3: CSARGQPIAKNIQYF. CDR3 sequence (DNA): TGCAGTGCTAGAGGGCAGCCGATAGCCAAAAACATTCAGTACTTC.

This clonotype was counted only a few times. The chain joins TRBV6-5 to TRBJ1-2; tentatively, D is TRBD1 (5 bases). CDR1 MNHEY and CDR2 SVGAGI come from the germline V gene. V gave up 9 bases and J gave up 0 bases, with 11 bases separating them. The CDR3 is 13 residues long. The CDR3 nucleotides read TGTGCCAGTGGGGCACGAGCTAACTATGGCTACACCTTC. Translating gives CASGARANYGYTF.

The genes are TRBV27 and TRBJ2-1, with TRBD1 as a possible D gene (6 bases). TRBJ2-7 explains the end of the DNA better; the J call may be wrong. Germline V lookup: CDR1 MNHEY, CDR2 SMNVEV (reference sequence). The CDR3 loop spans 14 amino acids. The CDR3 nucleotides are TGTGCCAGCAGTTTAAACAGGGTTTCAAACGAGCAGTACTTC. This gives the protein CASSLNRVSNEQYF.

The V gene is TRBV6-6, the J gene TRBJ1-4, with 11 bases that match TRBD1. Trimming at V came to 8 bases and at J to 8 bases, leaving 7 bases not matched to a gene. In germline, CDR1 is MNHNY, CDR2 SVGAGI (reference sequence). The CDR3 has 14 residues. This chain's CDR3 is CASAPGQGGEKLFF. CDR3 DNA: TGTGCCAGCGCCCCGGGACAGGGGGGCGAAAAACTGTTTTTT.

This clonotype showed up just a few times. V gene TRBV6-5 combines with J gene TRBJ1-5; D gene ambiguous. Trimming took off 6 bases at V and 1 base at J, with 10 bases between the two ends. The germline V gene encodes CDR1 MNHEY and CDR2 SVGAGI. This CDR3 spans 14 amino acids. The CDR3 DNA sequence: TGTGCCAGCAGCCCAGACTGGAGCAATCAGCCCCAGCATTTT. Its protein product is CASSPDWSNQPQHF.